This T cell receptor (beta chain) was observed in a study of T cell responses to AZD1222 COVID-19 vaccine. The study's findings and limits: As reported, nearly half of all spike-specific TCRs target variant regions that are unmutated.

The method was immunoSEQ multiplex PCR; TCRdb's version includes in-frame clones alone and lacks a portion of them. The table has approximately 150,000 clones, approximately 94% seen once. After removal of 6 bases from V and 7 bases from J, the junction contained 8 bases not matched to a gene. Germline CDR1 WSHSY, CDR2 SAAADI. There are 14 residues in the CDR3. Second-dose schedules of about 4 or about 12 weeks were combined. This clone appeared once. Its antigen remains unknown. J is TRBJ2-1 and V is TRBV10-2; 8 bases fit TRBD2. This TCR was sampled from an adult who received the AZD1222 COVID-19 vaccine. The source material was peripheral blood, sampled 28 days after the second AZD1222 dose. DNA for the CDR3: TGCGCCAGCAGATTAGGCGGGAGGTCAAATGAGCAGTTCTTC. Amino acids: CASRLGGRSNEQFF.